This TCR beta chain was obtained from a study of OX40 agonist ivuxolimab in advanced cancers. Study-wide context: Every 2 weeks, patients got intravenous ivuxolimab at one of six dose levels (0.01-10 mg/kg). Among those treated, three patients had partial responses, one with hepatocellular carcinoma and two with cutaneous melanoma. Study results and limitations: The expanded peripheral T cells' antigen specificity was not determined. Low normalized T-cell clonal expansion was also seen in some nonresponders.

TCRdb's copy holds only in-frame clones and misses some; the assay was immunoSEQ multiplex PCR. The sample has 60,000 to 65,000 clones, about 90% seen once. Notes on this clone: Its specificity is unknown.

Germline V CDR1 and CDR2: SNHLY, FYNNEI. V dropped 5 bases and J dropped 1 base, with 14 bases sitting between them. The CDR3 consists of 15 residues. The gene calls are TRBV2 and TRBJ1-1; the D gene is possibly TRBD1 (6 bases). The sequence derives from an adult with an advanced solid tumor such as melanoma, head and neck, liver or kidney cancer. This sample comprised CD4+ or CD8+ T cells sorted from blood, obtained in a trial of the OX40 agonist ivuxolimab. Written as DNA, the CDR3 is TGTGCCAGCAGTAGGACAGCACCGTGGAACACTGAAGCTTTCTTT. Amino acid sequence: CASSRTAPWNTEAFF.